Below, 8 T cell receptor beta chains from the same sample are listed, as sequenced in a study of cytomegalovirus exposure and HLA in healthy donors. This PCR relied on a set of 60 Vbeta primers and 13 Jbeta primers. Sequenced by immunoSEQ multiplex PCR; TCRdb stores in-frame clones only, minus some. Here the sample spans more than 75,000 clones, roughly 70% being singletons. The specimen was PBMCs. These receptors came from a man aged 40-55 years in good health and CMV-seropositive.

This rearrangement joins TRBV6-1 to TRBJ2-1; no clear D gene. This CDR3 has 15 amino acids. V lost 4 bases and J 0 bases, leaving 10 bases between the germline ends. Looked up from germline, CDR1 is MNHNS and CDR2 is SASEGT. CDR3 amino acids: CASSGVIGSYNEQFF. CDR3 nucleotide sequence: TGTGCCAGCAGTGGAGTAATCGGCTCCTACAATGAGCAGTTCTTC.

V and J are TRBV2 and TRBJ2-5; TRBD2 aligns across 11 bases. Germline CDR1 SNHLY, CDR2 FYNNEI. The CDR3 loop spans 13 amino acids. V gave up 6 bases and J gave up 5 bases; unmatched junction bases: 2. In nucleotides, the CDR3 is TGTGCCAGCAGCTCTAGCGGGGGGGAGACCCAGTACTTC. Amino acids: CASSSSGGETQYF.

V is TRBV7-7 and J is TRBJ1-1; the match to TRBD1 covers 7 bases. The CDR3 length is 12 residues. The germline V gene encodes CDR1 SSHAT and CDR2 FNYEAQ (reference sequence). V was clipped by 5 bases and J by 11 bases; unmatched bases: 8. CDR3 nucleotides: TGTGCCAGCAGCCGACAGGGAAGGGGGGCTTTCTTT. It specifies CASSRQGRGAFF.

As for this clone: The same CDR3 arises from other DNA sequences in this sample as well. V gene TRBV5-1 combines with J gene TRBJ2-7; no firm D call. From germline, CDR1 is SGHRS and CDR2 YFSETQ. The CDR3 extends over 11 amino acids. Trimming shortened V by 2 bases and J by 5 bases, and 5 bases separated the two germline ends. CDR3 sequence reads: CASSFRDEQYF. DNA for the CDR3: TGCGCCAGCAGCTTTCGCGACGAGCAGTACTTC.

V gene TRBV6-6 combines with J gene TRBJ1-6, with 7 bases matching TRBD1. Germline CDR1 MNHNY, CDR2 SVGAGI (reference sequence). V lost 2 bases, J lost 6 bases, and 4 bases stayed unmatched. This CDR3 has 15 residues. Written as DNA, the CDR3 is TGTGCCAGCAGTTACAGGGACAGTCGTAATTCACCCCTCCACTTT. Translated, it gives CASSYRDSRNSPLHF.

The V gene is TRBV30, the J gene TRBJ2-3; D unclear. CDR3 size: 13 residues. Germline-derived CDR1 and CDR2 are GTSNPN and SVGIG (reference sequence). Trimming removed 1 base at V and 4 bases at J, with 9 bases between. Written as DNA, the CDR3 is TGTGCCTGGAGTGCTAGTGGTCCAGATACGCAGTATTTT. Translated, it gives CAWSASGPDTQYF.

The V gene is TRBV5-6, the J gene TRBJ1-4, with 8 bases that match TRBD1. Germline loops: CDR1 SGHDT, CDR2 YYEEEE. This CDR3 contains 16 residues. V dropped 2 bases and J dropped 8; count of bases not matched to a gene: 11. CDR3 sequence reads: CASSFRGREGKEKLFF. CDR3 sequence (DNA): TGTGCCAGCAGCTTCAGGGGGCGCGAGGGAAAGGAAAAACTGTTTTTT.

This clone was found a few times. This chain joins TRBV18 and TRBJ1-2; 12 positions match TRBD1. The CDR3 spans 15 residues. The V gene end was trimmed by 3 bases and the J gene end by 4 bases; junction bases not matched to a gene: 3. The germline V gene encodes CDR1 KGHSH and CDR2 LQKENI. CDR3 region: CASSPGTGGLYGYTF. The CDR3 DNA sequence: TGTGCCAGCTCACCCGGGACAGGGGGCCTCTATGGCTACACCTTC.